This TCR beta chain emerged from a study of blood T cell repertoires in COVID-19. Study-level information: Samples representing acute and convalescent COVID-19 were sourced from the United States, Italy and Spain.

The assay was immunoSEQ multiplex PCR, and TCRdb's table has in-frame clones only and misses some. The top ten hold roughly 11% of the sample, which has under 95,000 clones, approximately 82% seen once. This CDR3 spans 14 amino acids. Germline V gene data show CDR1 as SGHTA and CDR2 as FQGNSA. V was pared by 2 bases and J by 4 bases, with 9 bases between. The rearrangement uses TRBV7-2 and TRBJ2-1; D gene ambiguous. The sample taken for sequencing was peripheral blood. The receptor's source is a human donor in a cohort sampled during active COVID-19. CDR3 loop: CASSLSPGYNEQFF. As DNA, the CDR3 is TGTGCCAGCAGCTTAAGTCCAGGATACAATGAGCAGTTCTTC.